This T cell receptor (beta chain) stems from a study of T cells in Graves' hyperthyroidism and ophthalmopathy. This clonotype came up many times. From RNA transcripts, TCR beta CDR3 regions were amplified. In the first-round RT-PCR of the TCR CDR3, the HTBI primer set was used. TCRdb redid the calling of the multiplex PCR reads with MiXCR, one entry per CDR3 protein. The sample lists about 560,000 distinct CDR3 sequences, approximately 15% occurring once. Patients aged 18 to 65 had newly diagnosed hyperthyroidism of under 2 months' duration. There are 14 residues in the CDR3. V was pared by 4 bases and J by 1 base, with 1 base of the junction left unmatched. In germline, CDR1 is ENHRY, CDR2 SYGVKD.

The sample taken for sequencing was blood. The chain employs TRBV10-3 and TRBJ1-1, with 9 bases that match TRBD1. This sequence originates from a woman between 18 and 29 years old with Graves' hyperthyroidism. The CDR3 spells CAISVGQGNTEAFF. The CDR3 bases are TGTGCCATCAGTGTGGGACAGGGGAACACTGAAGCTTTCTTT.